Given below is one T cell receptor (beta chain) in context. TCRdb's table, derived via immunoSEQ multiplex PCR, lists solely in-frame clones and lacks some. This repertoire shows about 7,300 clones, over 70% found once; its top ten account for roughly 15%. V shed 3 bases and J 3 bases; nucleotides not matched to a gene: 18. From germline, CDR1 is SGHVS and CDR2 FQNEAQ. This CDR3 contains 21 residues. The source of the sample is a study of tissue T cells after allogeneic stem cell transplantation. The chain carries TRBV7-8 and TRBJ1-4, with 11 bases fitting TRBD1. The sequence was obtained from a male patient of 60 years or more with steroid-refractory graft-versus-host disease after an allogeneic stem cell transplant. Part of the T cell pool may stem from the graft donor. Sequenced material: skin, taken at autopsy. CDR3 bases: TGTGCCAGCAGCTTCGATGTGTCTAGGACAGGGGGCTTGCGATCTAATGAAAAACTGTTTTTT. This gives the protein CASSFDVSRTGGLRSNEKLFF.